Given below is one T cell receptor (beta chain) in context. The table lists this clonotype with a few counts. The target of this receptor is not known. Qualities for individual bases were not recorded, and no much larger clone is one base off. The data are from a study of T cells after yellow fever vaccination (dated by TCRdb to the late 2010s). About the full investigation: Libraries from fractions with low cell numbers were prepared with the SMART-Seq v4 Ultra Low Input RNA kit. The cohort comprised two healthy male donors, one aged 18 to 30 and one aged 30 to 40 years. Blood was collected at multiple timepoints before and after primary and secondary immunization, and bulk PBMC replicates and cell subsets were isolated. To follow T-cell clones before and after primary and booster YFV17D yellow fever vaccination, bulk TCR alpha and beta repertoires were sequenced over time.

CDR1 MNHEY and CDR2 SVGAGI are derived from the germline V gene. Measured from the cysteine to the phenylalanine, the CDR3 is 16 residues long. The kept DNA is CDR3 alone, 48 bases in frame from the first base. Germline trimming amounts to 2 bases on V and 5 bases on J, with 5 as the count of junction bases outside the gene matches. Sample treatment or condition, as interpreted from the label and publication: live attenuated yellow fever vaccine strain. At every blood-draw timepoint, two biological replicates of bulk PBMCs were collected. PBMCs were isolated from peripheral blood using a standard Ficoll-Paque protocol. TriZol was used to extract RNA from bulk PBMCs, CD4 and CD8 fractions, and dextramer-positive and dextramer-negative fractions. Study-wide conclusions, independent of this receptor: Computational filtering was required because FACS-sorted repertoires could contain abundant contaminating clonotypes from the bulk population. Most clones expanded after primary vaccination were re-detected after the booster (approximately 95% of CD4 and around 86% of CD8), suggesting broad memory maintenance. The study included only a couple of donors, which limits how far the findings can be generalized. A small fraction of clonotypes appeared in both the CD4 and CD8 compartments, likely as a result of convergent recombination. The secondary T-cell response was weaker than the primary response but faster, peaking on day 5 instead of day 15.

TCR cDNA was made using 5'RACE template switching, a step that added a universal primer site and unique molecular identifiers. Priming of cDNA synthesis was performed from both the TCR alpha and TCR beta constant segments. Library amplification used two PCR steps, and the second PCR step added sample barcodes and sequencing adapters. Sequencing of libraries was done on Illumina HiSeq 2500 (2x100 bp) or NovaSeq (2x150 bp). From the authors' description of their analysis: Demultiplexing of reads and collapsing into UMI consensus sequences were performed with MIGEC, and V(D)J alignment was carried out with MiXCR. Vaccine-responding clonotypes were defined with edgeR using replicate PBMC samples, requiring FDR below 0.01 and a log2 fold change above 5 up to day 15. Each bulk clonotype received a CD4 or CD8 identity based on whether the sequenced CD4 or CD8 repertoire contained that clonotype at higher abundance. TCRdb itself trimmed the public reads at Q25 with fastp, ran MiXCR and retained productive beta chains. Every CDR3 protein is listed once, alongside the most common genes and DNA of its rows. The V and J calls were determined by TCRdb, not by the authors. The sample table shows 400,000 to 650,000 distinct CDR3 sequences, and about a fifth are seen once. The ten biggest clones cover 16% of the sample.

This receptor was obtained from a man aged 18 to 30 who received the YFV17D yellow fever vaccine. The receptor chain draws on TRBV6-5 and TRBJ2-1, and TRBD2 matches 11 of the central bases. The sample consisted of PBMCs, taken 21 days after the first yellow fever vaccination. CDR3 sequence: CASSYPSGGTDNEQFF. The DNA sequence is given as TGTGCCAGCAGTTACCCTAGCGGGGGGACCGACAATGAGCAGTTCTTC.